The sample holds many counts of the clone carrying this T cell receptor (beta chain). The sample belongs to a study of T cells after yellow fever vaccination. The germline gives CDR1 LGHNA, CDR2 YSLEER. The V end was cut by 1 base, the J end by 7 bases, with 10 bases between. This CDR3 contains 14 residues. TCRdb itself ran the 5' RACE reads through MiXCR, one entry per CDR3 protein. The sample lists approximately 110,000 distinct CDR3 sequences; roughly 6.7% were seen once. This receptor was taken from a young man who received the YFV17D yellow fever vaccine. J is TRBJ2-2 and V is TRBV4-3, with D maybe TRBD2 (6 bases). This specimen consisted of CD4+ T cells sorted from PBMCs, obtained more than 8 days after the first yellow fever vaccination. CDR3 protein: CASSQVTSYGELFF. In DNA form, the CDR3 reads TGCGCCAGCAGCCAAGTTACTAGCTACGGGGAGCTGTTTTTT.